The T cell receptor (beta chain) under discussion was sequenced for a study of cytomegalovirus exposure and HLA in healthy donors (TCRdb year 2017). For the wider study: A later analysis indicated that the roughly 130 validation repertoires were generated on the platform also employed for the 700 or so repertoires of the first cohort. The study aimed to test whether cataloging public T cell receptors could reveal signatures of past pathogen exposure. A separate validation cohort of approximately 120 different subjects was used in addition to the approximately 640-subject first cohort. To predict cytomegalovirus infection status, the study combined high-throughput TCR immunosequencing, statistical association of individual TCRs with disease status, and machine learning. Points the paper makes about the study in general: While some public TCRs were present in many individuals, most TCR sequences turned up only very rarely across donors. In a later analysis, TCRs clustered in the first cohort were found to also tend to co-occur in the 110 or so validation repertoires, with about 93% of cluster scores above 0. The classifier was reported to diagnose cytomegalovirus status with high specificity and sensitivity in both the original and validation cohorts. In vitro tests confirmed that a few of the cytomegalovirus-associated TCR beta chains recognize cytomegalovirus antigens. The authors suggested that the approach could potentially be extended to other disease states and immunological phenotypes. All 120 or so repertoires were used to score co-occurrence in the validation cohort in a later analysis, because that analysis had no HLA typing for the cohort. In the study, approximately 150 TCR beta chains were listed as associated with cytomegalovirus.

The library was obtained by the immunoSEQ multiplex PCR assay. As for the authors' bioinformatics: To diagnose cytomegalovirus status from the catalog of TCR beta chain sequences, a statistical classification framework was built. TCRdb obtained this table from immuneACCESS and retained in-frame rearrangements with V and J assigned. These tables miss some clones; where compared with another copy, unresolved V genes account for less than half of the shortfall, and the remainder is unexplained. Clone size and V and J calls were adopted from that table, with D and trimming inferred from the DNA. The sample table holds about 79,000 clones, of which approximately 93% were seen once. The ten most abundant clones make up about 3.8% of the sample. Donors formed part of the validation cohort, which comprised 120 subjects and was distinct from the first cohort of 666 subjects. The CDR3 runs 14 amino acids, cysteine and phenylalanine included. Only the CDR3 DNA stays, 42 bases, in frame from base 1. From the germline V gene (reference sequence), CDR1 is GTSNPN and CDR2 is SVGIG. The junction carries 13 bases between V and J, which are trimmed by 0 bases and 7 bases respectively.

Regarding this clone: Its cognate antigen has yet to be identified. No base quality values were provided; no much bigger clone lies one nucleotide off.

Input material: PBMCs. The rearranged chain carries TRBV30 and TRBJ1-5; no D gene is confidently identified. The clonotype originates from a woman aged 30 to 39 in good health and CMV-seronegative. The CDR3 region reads CAWSVLPSIQPQHF. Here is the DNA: TGTGCCTGGAGTGTACTCCCTTCTATCCAGCCCCAGCATTTT. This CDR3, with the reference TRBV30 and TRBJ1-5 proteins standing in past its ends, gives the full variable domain SQTIHQWPATLVQPVGSPLSLECTVEGTSNPNLYWYRQAAGRGLQLLFYSVGIGQISSEVPQNLSASRPQDRQFILSSKKLLLSDSGFYLCAWSVLPSIQPQHFGDGTRLSIL.